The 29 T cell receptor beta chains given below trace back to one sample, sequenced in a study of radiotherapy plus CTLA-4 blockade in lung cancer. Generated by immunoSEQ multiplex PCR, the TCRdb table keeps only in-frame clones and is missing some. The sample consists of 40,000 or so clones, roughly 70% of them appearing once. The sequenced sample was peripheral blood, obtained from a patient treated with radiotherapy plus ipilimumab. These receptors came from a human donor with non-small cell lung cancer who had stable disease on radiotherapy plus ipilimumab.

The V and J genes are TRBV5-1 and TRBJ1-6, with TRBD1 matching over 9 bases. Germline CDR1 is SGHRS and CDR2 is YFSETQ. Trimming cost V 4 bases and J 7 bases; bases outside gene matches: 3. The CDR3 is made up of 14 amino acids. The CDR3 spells CASSAGTGNSPLHF. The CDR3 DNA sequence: TGCGCCAGCAGCGCTGGGACAGGGAATTCACCCCTCCACTTT.

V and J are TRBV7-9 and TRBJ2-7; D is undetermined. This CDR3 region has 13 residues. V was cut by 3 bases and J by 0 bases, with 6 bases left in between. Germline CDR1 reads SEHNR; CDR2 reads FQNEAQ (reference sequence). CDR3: CASSFPNSYEQYF. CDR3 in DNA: TGTGCCAGCAGCTTCCCTAACTCCTACGAGCAGTACTTC. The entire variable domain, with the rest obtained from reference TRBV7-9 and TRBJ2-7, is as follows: DTGVSQNPRHKITKRGQNVTFRCDPISEHNRLYWYRQTLGQGPEFLTYFQNEAQLEKSRLLSDRFSAERPKGSFSTLEIQRTEQGDSAMYLCASSFPNSYEQYFGPGTRLTVT.

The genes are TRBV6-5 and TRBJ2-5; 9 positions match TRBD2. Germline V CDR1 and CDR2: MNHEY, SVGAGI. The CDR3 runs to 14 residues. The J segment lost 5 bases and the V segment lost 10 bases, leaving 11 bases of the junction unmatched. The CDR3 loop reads CAIVPRTSDETQYF. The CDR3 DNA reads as TGTGCCATTGTTCCCAGGACTAGCGACGAGACCCAGTACTTC.

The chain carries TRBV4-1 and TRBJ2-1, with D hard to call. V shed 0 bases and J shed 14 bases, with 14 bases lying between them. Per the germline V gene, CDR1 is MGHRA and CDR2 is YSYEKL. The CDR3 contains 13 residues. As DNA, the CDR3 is TGCGCCAGCAGCCAAGATGCAGGCAGGCAGGAGTTCTTC. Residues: CASSQDAGRQEFF.

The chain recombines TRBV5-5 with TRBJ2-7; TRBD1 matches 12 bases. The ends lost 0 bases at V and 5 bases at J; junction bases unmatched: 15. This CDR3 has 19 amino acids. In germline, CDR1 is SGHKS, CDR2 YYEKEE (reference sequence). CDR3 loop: CASSLVWDRGRSRSHEQYF. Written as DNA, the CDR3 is TGTGCCAGCAGCTTGGTGTGGGACAGGGGGCGATCAAGGAGCCACGAGCAGTACTTC.

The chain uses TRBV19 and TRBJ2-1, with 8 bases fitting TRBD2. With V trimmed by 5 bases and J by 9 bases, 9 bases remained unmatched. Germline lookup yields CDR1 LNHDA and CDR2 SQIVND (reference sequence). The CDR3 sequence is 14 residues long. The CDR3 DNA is TGTGCCAGTAGTCGGGCTAGCGGGTACGGTGAGCAGTTCTTC. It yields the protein CASSRASGYGEQFF.

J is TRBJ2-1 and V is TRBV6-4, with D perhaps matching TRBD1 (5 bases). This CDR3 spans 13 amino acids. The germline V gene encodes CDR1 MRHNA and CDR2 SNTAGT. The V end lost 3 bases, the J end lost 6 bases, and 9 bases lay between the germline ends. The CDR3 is CASSEGLINEQFF. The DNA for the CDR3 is TGTGCCAGCAGTGAGGGGCTCATCAATGAGCAGTTCTTC.

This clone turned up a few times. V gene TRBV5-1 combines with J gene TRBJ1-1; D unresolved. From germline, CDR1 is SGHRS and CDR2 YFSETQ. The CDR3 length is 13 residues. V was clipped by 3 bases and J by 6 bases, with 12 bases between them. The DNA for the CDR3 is TGCGCCAGCAGCTCCACGACAATTTCTGAAGCTTTCTTT. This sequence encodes CASSSTTISEAFF.

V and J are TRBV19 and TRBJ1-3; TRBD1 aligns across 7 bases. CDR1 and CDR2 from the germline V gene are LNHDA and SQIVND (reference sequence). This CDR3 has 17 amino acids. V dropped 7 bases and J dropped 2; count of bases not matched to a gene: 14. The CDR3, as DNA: TGTGCCAGTAATAAGCGCTCAGGGGGACTGACTGGAAACACCATATATTTT. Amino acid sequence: CASNKRSGGLTGNTIYF.

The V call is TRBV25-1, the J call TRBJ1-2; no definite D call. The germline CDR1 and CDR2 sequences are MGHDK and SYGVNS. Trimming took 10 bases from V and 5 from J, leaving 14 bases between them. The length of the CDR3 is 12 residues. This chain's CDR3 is CATRGSTYGYTF. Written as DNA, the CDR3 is TGTGCCACCCGTGGCAGTACGTATGGCTACACCTTC.

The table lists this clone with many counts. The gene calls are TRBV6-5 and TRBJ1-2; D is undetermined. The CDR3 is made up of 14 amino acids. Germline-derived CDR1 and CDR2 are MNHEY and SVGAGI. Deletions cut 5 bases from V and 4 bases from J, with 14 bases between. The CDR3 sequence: CASSNLDTTYGYTF. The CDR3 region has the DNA TGTGCCAGCAGTAACCTCGACACAACCTATGGCTACACCTTC.

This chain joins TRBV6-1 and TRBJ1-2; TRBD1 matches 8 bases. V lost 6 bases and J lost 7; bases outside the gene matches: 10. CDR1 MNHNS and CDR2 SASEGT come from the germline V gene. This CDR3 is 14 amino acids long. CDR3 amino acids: CASRQLDRGGGYTF. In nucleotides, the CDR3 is TGTGCCAGCAGACAACTTGACAGGGGTGGTGGCTACACCTTC.

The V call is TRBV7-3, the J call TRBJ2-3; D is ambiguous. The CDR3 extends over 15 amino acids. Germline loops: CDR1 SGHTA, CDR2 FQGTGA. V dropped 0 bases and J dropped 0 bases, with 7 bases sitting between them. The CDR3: CASSLTSMSTDTQYF. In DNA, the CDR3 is TGTGCCAGCAGCTTAACGTCTATGAGCACAGATACGCAGTATTTT.

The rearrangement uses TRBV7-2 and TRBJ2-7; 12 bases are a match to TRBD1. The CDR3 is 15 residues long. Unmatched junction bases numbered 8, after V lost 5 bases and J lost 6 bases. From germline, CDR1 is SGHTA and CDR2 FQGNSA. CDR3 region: CASSRPGQGAREQYF. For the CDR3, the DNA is TGTGCCAGCAGCCGCCCGGGACAGGGGGCGCGCGAGCAGTACTTC.

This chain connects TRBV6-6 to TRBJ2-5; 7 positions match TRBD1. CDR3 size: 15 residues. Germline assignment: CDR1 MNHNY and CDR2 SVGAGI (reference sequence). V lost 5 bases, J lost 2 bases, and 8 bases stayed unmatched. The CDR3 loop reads CASSTGTVRQETQYF. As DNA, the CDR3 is TGTGCCAGCAGTACGGGGACAGTCCGACAAGAGACCCAGTACTTC.

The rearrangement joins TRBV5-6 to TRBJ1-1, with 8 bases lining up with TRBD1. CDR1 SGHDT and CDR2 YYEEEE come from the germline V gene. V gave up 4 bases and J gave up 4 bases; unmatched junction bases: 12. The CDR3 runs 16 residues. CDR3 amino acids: CASSPPAGGQRTEAFF. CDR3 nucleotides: TGTGCCAGCAGCCCTCCCGCAGGGGGCCAACGCACTGAAGCTTTCTTT.

CDR3 nucleotide sequence: TGCGCCAGCAGCAAGGGACAGGGATATGGCTACACCTTC. Translating gives CASSKGQGYGYTF. The rearrangement links TRBV5-1 to TRBJ1-2; 9 bases line up with TRBD1. Per the germline V gene, CDR1 is SGHRS and CDR2 is YFSETQ. V dropped 4 bases and J dropped 5; count of bases not matched to a gene: 3. The CDR3 runs to 13 residues.

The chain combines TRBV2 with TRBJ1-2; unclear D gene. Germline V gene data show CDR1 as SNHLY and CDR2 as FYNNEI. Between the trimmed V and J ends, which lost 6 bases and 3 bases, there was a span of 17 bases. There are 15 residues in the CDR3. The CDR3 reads CASRRYSGSDYGYTF. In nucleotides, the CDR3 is TGTGCCAGCAGGAGGTATAGCGGTTCGGACTATGGCTACACCTTC.

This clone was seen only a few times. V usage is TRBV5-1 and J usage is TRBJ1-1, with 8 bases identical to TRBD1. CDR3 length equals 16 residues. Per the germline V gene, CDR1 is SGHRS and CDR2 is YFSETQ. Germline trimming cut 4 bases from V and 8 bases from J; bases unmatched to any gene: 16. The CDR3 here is CASSPRPGTGVTEAFF. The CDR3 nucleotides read TGCGCCAGCAGCCCTAGACCCGGGACAGGCGTGACCGAAGCTTTCTTT.

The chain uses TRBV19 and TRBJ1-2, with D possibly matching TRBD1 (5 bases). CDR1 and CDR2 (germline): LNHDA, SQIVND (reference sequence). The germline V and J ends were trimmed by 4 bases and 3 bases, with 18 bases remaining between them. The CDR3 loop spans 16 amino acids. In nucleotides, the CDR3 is TGTGCCAGTAGTACCCCCGCGGGGGGGAGCTACTATGGCTACACCTTC. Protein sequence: CASSTPAGGSYYGYTF. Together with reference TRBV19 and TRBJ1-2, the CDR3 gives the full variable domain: DGGITQSPKYLFRKEGQNVTLSCEQNLNHDAMYWYRQDPGQGLRLIYYSQIVNDFQKGDIAEGYSVSREKKESFPLTVTSAQKNPTAFYLCASSTPAGGSYYGYTFGSGTRLTVV.

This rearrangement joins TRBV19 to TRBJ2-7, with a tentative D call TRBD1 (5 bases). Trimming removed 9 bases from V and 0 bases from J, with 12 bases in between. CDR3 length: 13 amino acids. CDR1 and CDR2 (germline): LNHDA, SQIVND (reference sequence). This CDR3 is CASLDTHSYEQYF. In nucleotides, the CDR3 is TGTGCCAGCCTGGACACCCACTCCTACGAGCAGTACTTC.

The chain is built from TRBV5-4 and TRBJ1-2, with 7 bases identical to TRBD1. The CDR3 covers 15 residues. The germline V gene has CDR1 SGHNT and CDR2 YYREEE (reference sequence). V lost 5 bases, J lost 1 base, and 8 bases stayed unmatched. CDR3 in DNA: TGTGCCAGCAGTCTGACAGGGCCGGGTAACTATGGCTACACCTTC. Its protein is CASSLTGPGNYGYTF.

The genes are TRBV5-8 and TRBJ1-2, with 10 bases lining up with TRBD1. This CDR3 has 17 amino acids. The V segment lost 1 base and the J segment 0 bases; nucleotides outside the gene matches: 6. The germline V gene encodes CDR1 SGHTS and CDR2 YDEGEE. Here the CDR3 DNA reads TGTGCCAGCAGCTTGCGGGACAGGGGTACTGCTAACTATGGCTACACCTTC. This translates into CASSLRDRGTANYGYTF. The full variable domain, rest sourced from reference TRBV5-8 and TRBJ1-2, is EAGVTQSPTHLIKTRGQQATLRCSPISGHTSVYWYQQALGLGLQFLLWYDEGEERNRGNFPPRFSGRQFPNYSSELNVNALELEDSALYLCASSLRDRGTANYGYTFGSGTRLTVV.

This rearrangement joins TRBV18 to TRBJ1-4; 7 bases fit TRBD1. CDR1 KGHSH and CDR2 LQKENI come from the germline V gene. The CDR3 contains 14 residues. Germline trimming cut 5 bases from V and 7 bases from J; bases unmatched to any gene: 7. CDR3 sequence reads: CASSAQGLAEKLFF. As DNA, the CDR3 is TGTGCCAGCTCAGCACAGGGGCTGGCTGAAAAACTGTTTTTT.

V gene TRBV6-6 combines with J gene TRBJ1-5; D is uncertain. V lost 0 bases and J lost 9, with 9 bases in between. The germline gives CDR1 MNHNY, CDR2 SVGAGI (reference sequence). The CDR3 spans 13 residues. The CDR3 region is CASSYSPQLPQHF. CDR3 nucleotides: TGTGCCAGCAGTTACTCCCCACAGTTGCCCCAGCATTTT.

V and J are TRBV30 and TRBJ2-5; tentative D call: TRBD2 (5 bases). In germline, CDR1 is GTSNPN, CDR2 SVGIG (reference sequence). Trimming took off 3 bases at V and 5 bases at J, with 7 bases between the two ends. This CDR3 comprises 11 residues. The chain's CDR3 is CAWSPGETQYF. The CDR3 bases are TGTGCCTGGAGCCCGGGGGAGACCCAGTACTTC.

The CDR3 here is CASSILGRRGGYTF. CDR3 coding DNA: TGTGCCAGTAGTATTCTGGGGAGAAGAGGTGGCTACACCTTC. The genes are TRBV19 and TRBJ1-2; D remains unclear. This CDR3 contains 14 residues. Germline loops: CDR1 LNHDA, CDR2 SQIVND (reference sequence). Trimming took off 3 bases at V and 7 bases at J, with 15 bases between the two ends.

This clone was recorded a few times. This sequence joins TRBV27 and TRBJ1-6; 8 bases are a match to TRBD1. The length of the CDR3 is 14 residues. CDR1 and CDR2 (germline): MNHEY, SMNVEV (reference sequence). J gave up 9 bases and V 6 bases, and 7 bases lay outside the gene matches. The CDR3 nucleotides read TGTGCCAGCAGCCCTCGACAGGGGAGTTCACCCCTCCACTTT. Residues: CASSPRQGSSPLHF.

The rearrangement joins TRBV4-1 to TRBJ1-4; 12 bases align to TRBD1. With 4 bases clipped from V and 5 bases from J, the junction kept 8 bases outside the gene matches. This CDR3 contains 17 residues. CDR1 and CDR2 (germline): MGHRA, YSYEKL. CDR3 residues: CASSRPGTGGRNEKLFF. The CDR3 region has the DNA TGCGCCAGCAGCCGTCCCGGGACAGGGGGCCGAAATGAAAAACTGTTTTTT.